This T cell receptor (beta chain) stems from a study of T cells in Graves' hyperthyroidism and ophthalmopathy. Germline CDR1 reads SNHLY; CDR2 reads FYNNEI. This CDR3 spans 15 amino acids. With 6 bases clipped from V and 2 bases from J, the junction kept 2 bases outside the gene matches. Ten or more counts support this clonotype. TCR beta CDR3 regions were amplified from RNA. The HTBI primer set served for first-round RT-PCR of the TCR CDR3. TCRdb itself ran the multiplex PCR reads through MiXCR, one entry per CDR3 protein. In the table there are some 600,000 distinct CDR3 sequences, about 15% of which are singletons.

Sequencing was performed on blood. The rearrangement links TRBV2 to TRBJ2-1; TRBD2 matches at 12 bases. The clonotype originates from a woman in her twenties or thirties with Graves' hyperthyroidism that later progressed to Graves' ophthalmopathy. The DNA of the CDR3 is TGTGCCAGCAGCAGACTAGCGGGAGCCTACAATGAGCAGTTCTTC. Residues: CASSRLAGAYNEQFF. Full variable domain (missing parts from reference TRBV2 and TRBJ2-1): EPEVTQTPSHQVTQMGQEVILRCVPISNHLYFYWYRQILGQKVEFLVSFYNNEISEKSEIFDDQFSVERPDGSNFTLKIRSTKLEDSAMYFCASSRLAGAYNEQFFGPGTRLTVL.